The present T cell receptor beta chain was sequenced within a study of blood T cell repertoires in COVID-19. Study information: Sites across the United States, Italy and Spain contributed samples from acute and convalescent COVID-19. Sample material is recorded as cDNA or gDNA derived from T cells, B-cell-depleted T cells, or PBMCs.

Adults between roughly 18 and 95 years of age took part from about two dozen US areas. Donors were grouped by their self-reported clinical history. The method was immunoSEQ multiplex PCR; TCRdb's version includes in-frame clones alone and lacks a portion of them. The top ten hold roughly 2.4% of the sample, which has approximately 200,000 clones, roughly nine tenths seen once. CDR3 length: 15 residues. Per the germline V gene, CDR1 is SGHRS and CDR2 is YFSETQ. The ends lost 4 bases at V and 8 bases at J; junction bases unmatched: 7. Input material: PBMCs or T cells enriched from blood (not recorded which). This sequence was found in a woman aged 40 to 49 with acute COVID-19. The chain has TRBV5-1 and TRBJ2-1, with 12 bases that match TRBD2. The CDR3 DNA reads TGCGCCAGCAGCGGCTCTAGCGGGAGGGCCGATGAGCAGTTCTTC. This codes for CASSGSSGRADEQFF.